The 27 T cell receptor beta chains reported below all come from one sample, sequenced in a study of CD8+ T cells in alopecia areata. RNA extraction and reverse transcription yielded cDNA as sequencing template. Generated by immunoSEQ multiplex PCR, the TCRdb table keeps only in-frame clones and is missing some. The sample has approximately 200,000 clones; approximately 60% are singletons. Regarding treatment: oral pan-JAK inhibitor, 5-10 mg twice daily. The starting material was CD4+ T cells sorted from blood, obtained at week 4, from a patient treated with tofacitinib. Every receptor here comes from a human donor with alopecia areata.

The genes are TRBV25-1 and TRBJ1-2; D ambiguous. The CDR3 consists of 16 residues. V was clipped by 1 base and J by 1 base, with 13 bases between them. Looked up from germline, CDR1 is MGHDK and CDR2 is SYGVNS. As DNA, the CDR3 is TGTGCCAGCAGTGAATTGGGTCAGAACCTTAACTATGGCTACACCTTC. Protein: CASSELGQNLNYGYTF.

CDR3 sequence reads: CASSLEQGRGQPQHF. CDR3 DNA: TGTGCCAGCAGCTTAGAACAGGGACGAGGGCAGCCCCAGCATTTT. The J gene is TRBJ1-5, the V gene TRBV7-6, with D maybe TRBD1 (6 bases). The germline V gene has CDR1 SGHVS and CDR2 FNYEAQ. Trimming took off 1 base at V and 7 bases at J, with 14 bases between the two ends. This CDR3 contains 15 residues.

The chain recombines TRBV27 with TRBJ2-4; D is ambiguous. CDR3 length equals 13 residues. V lost 5 bases and J lost 4, with 9 bases in between. From germline, CDR1 is MNHEY and CDR2 SMNVEV (reference sequence). The CDR3 DNA is TGTGCCAGCAGTGCACTGCGAAAAAACATTCAGTACTTC. Translation: CASSALRKNIQYF.

The chain links TRBV30 to TRBJ2-7; TRBD2 is a possible D gene (5 bases). The CDR3 is 14 amino acids. The ends were cut back, 2 bases at V and 3 bases at J, with 14 bases in the middle. Per germline, CDR1 GTSNPN and CDR2 SVGIG (reference sequence). CDR3 region: CAWSPPGSYYEQYF. CDR3 nucleotide sequence: TGTGCCTGGAGTCCCCCGGGATCATACTACGAGCAGTACTTC. Variable domain in full (rest from reference TRBV30 and TRBJ2-7): SQTIHQWPATLVQPVGSPLSLECTVEGTSNPNLYWYRQAAGRGLQLLFYSVGIGQISSEVPQNLSASRPQDRQFILSSKKLLLSDSGFYLCAWSPPGSYYEQYFGPGTRLTVT.

The rearrangement joins TRBV5-5 to TRBJ2-7; possible D gene TRBD1, 5 bases. Trimming stripped 4 bases from V and 1 base from J, with 12 bases between. This CDR3 spans 14 amino acids. Germline CDR1 SGHKS, CDR2 YYEKEE (reference sequence). The CDR3 nucleotides read TGTGCCAGCAGCCCTGGACACAGATCCTACGAGCAGTACTTC. This translates into CASSPGHRSYEQYF.

The count of this clone is one. The rearrangement uses TRBV5-1 and TRBJ2-7, with D uncertain. V was pared by 0 bases and J by 0 bases, with 10 bases between. This CDR3 has 15 amino acids. Germline V gives CDR1 SGHRS, CDR2 YFSETQ. CDR3 coding DNA: TGCGCCAGCAGCTTGGGACACTCCGGCTCCTACGAGCAGTACTTC. Translating it yields CASSLGHSGSYEQYF.

A few counts support this clone. This chain connects TRBV30 to TRBJ2-4, with D unresolved. This CDR3 spans 14 amino acids. Germline V gives CDR1 GTSNPN, CDR2 SVGIG (reference sequence). V was shortened by 4 bases and J by 0 bases, with 10 bases between the two germline ends. CDR3 region: CAWKSQLAKNIQYF. In DNA, the CDR3 is TGTGCCTGGAAGTCCCAGCTAGCCAAAAACATTCAGTACTTC.

The rearrangement links TRBV25-1 to TRBJ2-2; 10 bases align to TRBD2. CDR1 MGHDK and CDR2 SYGVNS come from the germline V gene. V lost 8 bases to trimming and J lost 10 bases; unmatched junction nucleotides: 16. The CDR3 spans 16 residues. Here the CDR3 reads CASRPPRIAGGVELFF. The CDR3 DNA sequence: TGTGCCAGCCGACCCCCGAGAATAGCGGGAGGTGTGGAGCTGTTTTTT.

Written as DNA, the CDR3 is TGTGCCAGCAGCGTAGGGATTATGGGCTCCTACGAGCAGTACTTC. Encoded protein: CASSVGIMGSYEQYF. This chain uses TRBV9 with TRBJ2-7; D is uncertain. Germline lookup yields CDR1 SGDLS and CDR2 YYNGEE. This CDR3 is 15 amino acids long. The V end was cut by 0 bases, the J end by 0 bases, with 10 bases between. Full variable domain (missing parts from reference TRBV9 and TRBJ2-7): DSGVTQTPKHLITATGQRVTLRCSPRSGDLSVYWYQQSLDQGLQFLIQYYNGEERAKGNILERFSAQQFPDLHSELNLSSLELGDSALYFCASSVGIMGSYEQYFGPGTRLTVT.

The chain has TRBV27 and TRBJ2-3; possibly TRBD2 for D (5 bases). The CDR3 has 16 residues. Germline lookup yields CDR1 MNHEY and CDR2 SMNVEV (reference sequence). Trimming removed 2 bases from V and 0 bases from J, with 12 bases in between. Here the CDR3 reads CASSLISGVSTDTQYF. DNA of the CDR3: TGTGCCAGCAGTTTAATCTCCGGGGTTAGCACAGATACGCAGTATTTT.

This chain joins TRBV5-1 and TRBJ2-5; 11 bases fit TRBD2. Unmatched junction bases numbered 9, after V lost 3 bases and J lost 5 bases. The CDR3 extends over 16 amino acids. Germline V gene sequence: CDR1 SGHRS, CDR2 YFSETQ. The CDR3 DNA sequence: TGCGCCAGCAGCTCCCCCCTAGCGGGAGGAGGGGAGACCCAGTACTTC. Protein product: CASSSPLAGGGETQYF.

This clone has more than one count but fewer than ten. The chain has TRBV10-3 and TRBJ2-7; 8 bases are shared with TRBD1. With V trimmed by 4 bases and J by 1 base, 12 bases remained unmatched. The V gene's germline CDR1 is ENHRY and CDR2 SYGVKD. This CDR3 is 17 amino acids long. CDR3 sequence: CAISGHVPGQVSYEQYF. The CDR3 DNA sequence: TGTGCCATCAGTGGACACGTACCGGGACAGGTGTCCTACGAGCAGTACTTC.

V usage is TRBV25-1 and J usage is TRBJ2-7; a possible D gene is TRBD2 (5 bases). V was clipped by 2 bases and J by 2 bases, with 16 bases between them. CDR3 length equals 16 residues. Germline values: CDR1 MGHDK, CDR2 SYGVNS. The CDR3 loop is CASSEGFPSGTYEQYF. The DNA for the CDR3 is TGTGCCAGCAGTGAAGGGTTCCCGAGCGGTACCTACGAGCAGTACTTC.

This clone was recorded only once. This chain links TRBV30 with TRBJ1-1; no reliable D call. V lost 0 bases and J 3 bases, leaving 8 bases between the germline ends. CDR3 size: 13 residues. Germline V gene lookup returns CDR1 GTSNPN and CDR2 SVGIG (reference sequence). The chain's CDR3 is CAWSVNEDTEAFF. CDR3 nucleotide sequence: TGTGCCTGGAGTGTGAACGAGGACACTGAAGCTTTCTTT.

The rearrangement links TRBV29-1 to TRBJ2-5; 11 bases fit TRBD2. Per germline, CDR1 SQVTM and CDR2 ANQGSEA. The CDR3 contains 13 residues. Trimming removed 7 bases from V and 4 bases from J; junction bases left unmatched: 5. The CDR3 DNA is TGCAGCGCCAAGGGACTAGCGGTAGAGACCCAGTACTTC. Translating it yields CSAKGLAVETQYF.

The V and J genes are TRBV29-1 and TRBJ2-1; 10 bases are a match to TRBD1. From germline, CDR1 is SQVTM and CDR2 ANQGSEA. The ends lost 3 bases at V and 9 bases at J; junction bases unmatched: 8. This CDR3 is built from 14 residues. CDR3 loop: CSVEGQGLRGEQFF. CDR3 sequence (DNA): TGCAGCGTTGAGGGACAGGGGTTGCGCGGTGAGCAGTTCTTC.

This clone has only a few counts. The V gene is TRBV5-1, the J gene TRBJ2-3; weak D call: TRBD2 (5 bases). Trimming removed 4 bases from V and 5 bases from J, with 8 bases in between. Germline V CDR1 and CDR2: SGHRS, YFSETQ. This CDR3 comprises 12 residues. CDR3 DNA sequence: TGCGCCAGCAGCCCCGGACTAGATACGCAGTATTTT. It specifies CASSPGLDTQYF.

The chain is built from TRBV29-1 and TRBJ1-2; 11 bases fit TRBD1. The V gene end was trimmed by 4 bases and the J gene end by 4 bases; junction bases not matched to a gene: 11. Germline V gene data show CDR1 as SQVTM and CDR2 as ANQGSEA. The CDR3 runs to 16 residues. CDR3 nucleotide sequence: TGCAGCGTTGGCGGAACGGGGACAGGGGGGCTCTATGGCTACACCTTC. Protein product: CSVGGTGTGGLYGYTF.

The V and J genes are TRBV9 and TRBJ1-6, with D possibly matching TRBD1 (5 bases). This CDR3 spans 16 amino acids. Germline values: CDR1 SGDLS, CDR2 YYNGEE. Trimming stripped 0 bases from V and 0 bases from J, with 7 bases between. The CDR3 DNA follows: TGTGCCAGCAGCGTAGGACAGAGCTCCTATAATTCACCCCTCCACTTT. Translating it yields CASSVGQSSYNSPLHF.

Points on this clone: The same CDR3 can be traced to other DNA sequences in this sample. The rearrangement links TRBV29-1 to TRBJ2-7; 8 bases align to TRBD1. Germline CDR1 SQVTM, CDR2 ANQGSEA. This CDR3 comprises 12 residues. The V gene end was trimmed by 7 bases and the J gene end by 5 bases; junction bases not matched to a gene: 7. The CDR3 nucleotides read TGCAGCGCCGGACAGGGACCCCACGAGCAGTACTTC. Translation gives CSAGQGPHEQYF.

The V and J genes are TRBV30 and TRBJ2-1, with D perhaps matching TRBD2 (5 bases). V gave up 3 bases and J gave up 1 base, with 7 bases separating them. The CDR3 totals 13 residues. The germline gives CDR1 GTSNPN, CDR2 SVGIG (reference sequence). The CDR3 sequence: CAWSGISYNEQFF. The CDR3 nucleotides are TGTGCCTGGAGCGGGATTTCCTACAATGAGCAGTTCTTC.

This rearrangement joins TRBV2 to TRBJ2-1; the match to TRBD2 covers 7 bases. The CDR3 is 16 amino acids. J gave up 7 bases and V 7 bases, and 16 bases lay outside the gene matches. CDR1 is SNHLY, CDR2 FYNNEI, per germline. Here the CDR3 DNA reads TGTGCCAGCACCCAAGACGAGGGAGGGCCTTCGAATGAGCAGTTCTTC. This translates into CASTQDEGGPSNEQFF.

The chain joins TRBV30 to TRBJ2-1; D perhaps matches TRBD1 (8 bases). CDR3 length: 13 amino acids. The V and J ends lost 0 bases and 9 bases respectively, with 12 bases between them. Germline CDR1 is GTSNPN and CDR2 is SVGIG (reference sequence). CDR3 protein: CAWSVQGGSEQFF. In DNA form, the CDR3 reads TGTGCCTGGAGTGTACAGGGGGGGAGTGAGCAGTTCTTC. The entire variable domain, with the rest obtained from reference TRBV30 and TRBJ2-1, is as follows: SQTIHQWPATLVQPVGSPLSLECTVEGTSNPNLYWYRQAAGRGLQLLFYSVGIGQISSEVPQNLSASRPQDRQFILSSKKLLLSDSGFYLCAWSVQGGSEQFFGPGTRLTVL.

This clone was seen only a few times. V is TRBV7-2 and J is TRBJ2-7; TRBD2 matches at 8 bases. V gave up 2 bases and J gave up 3 bases; unmatched junction bases: 9. This CDR3 has 16 residues. Germline loops: CDR1 SGHTA, CDR2 FQGNSA. CDR3 protein: CASSLRSGSAYYEQYF. CDR3 DNA: TGTGCCAGCAGCTTAAGAAGCGGGAGCGCATACTACGAGCAGTACTTC.

V and J are TRBV18 and TRBJ2-5, with D uncertain. This CDR3 comprises 15 residues. Germline CDR1 and CDR2: KGHSH and LQKENI. Trimming removed 2 bases from V and 2 bases from J, with 12 bases in between. The CDR3 bases are TGTGCCAGCTCACCAGTCGACGCCAGACAAGAGACCCAGTACTTC. Translation: CASSPVDARQETQYF.

The V call is TRBV29-1, the J call TRBJ2-7; 7 bases line up with TRBD2. This CDR3 has 15 amino acids. The ends lost 4 bases at V and 3 bases at J; junction bases unmatched: 12. Germline CDR1 reads SQVTM; CDR2 reads ANQGSEA. The CDR3 DNA follows: TGCAGCGTTGCCGAGACCGGGACTACCCTCTACGAGCAGTACTTC. As protein: CSVAETGTTLYEQYF.

This clone was counted only a few times. The rearrangement links TRBV30 to TRBJ2-7; TRBD1 might be the D (5 bases). V was shortened by 0 bases and J by 5 bases, with 14 bases between the two germline ends. The CDR3 covers 14 residues. The germline gives CDR1 GTSNPN, CDR2 SVGIG (reference sequence). This chain's CDR3 is CAWSVRRVSNEQYF. The CDR3 coding sequence is TGTGCCTGGAGTGTACGCAGGGTCTCGAACGAGCAGTACTTC.